Listed below are T cell receptor beta chains from one sample, sequenced in a study of shared clonotypes between healthy human individuals. Some clones are missing from TCRdb's copy, which holds only in-frame ones; the method was immunoSEQ multiplex PCR. The table has roughly 2 million clones, around 95% seen once; the top ten hold approximately 0.13%. Sequenced material: naive CD4+ T cells sorted from blood. Receptors originate from a man aged 18 to 30 in good health. The CDR3 runs from the conserved cysteine through the conserved F or W. Each record gives: D gene, J gene, clone size, V gene, CDR3 protein, CDR3 DNA. The D gene is left open where the match is weak. Part of the rows lack a size; the others show once, few, many or a class for expanded clones.

>-|TRBJ2-7|-|TRBV5-1
CASSLGEGLSYEQYF
TGCGCCAGCAGCTTGGGCGAGGGCCTCTCCTACGAGCAGTACTTC
>TRBD1|TRBJ1-5|-|TRBV6-1
CASSESALGQGDQPQHF
TGTGCCAGCAGTGAATCTGCCCTGGGACAGGGGGATCAGCCCCAGCATTTT
>TRBD1|TRBJ1-1|-|TRBV5-3
CARSLALGTGGENTEAFF
TGTGCCAGAAGCTTGGCTTTGGGGACAGGGGGCGAGAACACTGAAGCTTTCTTT
>TRBD2|TRBJ2-7|-|TRBV7-2
CASSLGGRPYEQYF
TGTGCCAGCAGCTTGGGCGGGAGACCCTACGAGCAGTACTTC
>-|TRBJ1-1|-|TRBV5-1
CASSQRSGLRGLTVEAFF
TGCGCCAGCAGCCAACGTTCCGGCTTACGGGGACTTACCGTTGAAGCTTTCTTT
>-|TRBJ2-7|once|TRBV7-2
CASGGGPSYEQYF
TGTGCCAGCGGCGGGGGCCCGTCCTACGAGCAGTACTTC
>-|TRBJ2-1|-|TRBV5-1
CASSIAGSSYNEQFF
TGCGCCAGCAGCATTGCAGGGTCCTCCTACAATGAGCAGTTCTTC
>TRBD2|TRBJ2-1|once|TRBV29-1
CSAADSPGLAGGRSSYNEQFF
TGCAGCGCCGCGGACAGCCCGGGTCTAGCGGGGGGCCGTAGCTCCTACAATGAGCAGTTCTTC
>TRBD2|TRBJ2-1|-|TRBV7-2
CASSFIGGAYNEQFF
TGTGCCAGCAGCTTTATCGGGGGGGCCTACAATGAGCAGTTCTTC
>TRBD1|TRBJ2-7|-|TRBV29-1
CSMTQGAPYEQYF
TGCAGCATGACACAGGGGGCTCCCTACGAGCAGTACTTC
>-|TRBJ2-7|once|TRBV2
CASMMGALGYEQYF
TGTGCCAGCATGATGGGGGCGCTGGGGTACGAGCAGTACTTC
>TRBD1|TRBJ1-1|once|TRBV6-6
CASSYRDRVGTEAFF
TGTGCCAGCAGTTACCGGGACAGGGTCGGGACTGAAGCTTTCTTT
>TRBD1|TRBJ1-3|-|TRBV5-1
CASSPGQASGNTIYF
TGCGCCAGCAGCCCTGGACAGGCCTCTGGAAACACCATATATTTT
>-|TRBJ1-2|-|TRBV5-4
CASSFGTEANYGYTF
TGTGCCAGCAGCTTTGGTACAGAAGCTAACTATGGCTACACCTTC
>TRBD1|TRBJ2-7|-|TRBV29-1
CSVNRDRGYEQYF
TGCAGCGTAAACCGGGACAGGGGCTACGAGCAGTACTTC
>TRBD2|TRBJ2-7|once|TRBV27
CASSANIRTSTHEQYF
TGTGCCAGCAGTGCAAACATTCGGACTAGCACCCACGAGCAGTACTTC
>-|TRBJ2-2|-|TRBV5-1
CASKGGETNTGELFF
TGCGCCAGCAAGGGTGGCGAAACGAACACCGGGGAGCTGTTTTTT
>-|TRBJ2-7|-|TRBV5-1
CASSQDSGEQYF
TGCGCCAGCAGCCAAGATTCGGGGGAGCAGTACTTC
>TRBD1|TRBJ2-7|-|TRBV30
CAWSGQGLEQYF
TGTGCCTGGAGTGGACAGGGTCTCGAGCAGTACTTC
>TRBD1|TRBJ2-7|-|TRBV5-6
CASSLVRTGGYEQYF
TGTGCCAGCAGCTTGGTCCGGACAGGGGGCTACGAGCAGTACTTC
>TRBD1|TRBJ1-6|-|TRBV5-1
CASRKDRDSPLHF
TGCGCCAGCAGGAAGGACAGGGATTCACCCCTCCACTTT
>TRBD1|TRBJ1-3|-|TRBV10-3
CAIRETGGFGNTIYF
TGTGCCATCAGGGAGACAGGGGGCTTTGGAAACACCATATATTTT
>-|TRBJ1-1|-|TRBV6-5
CASSRGQNTEAFF
TGTGCCAGCAGCCGAGGACAGAACACTGAAGCTTTCTTT
>TRBD2|TRBJ2-5|-|TRBV9
CASSVGTSGGQETQYF
TGTGCCAGCAGCGTAGGGACTAGCGGGGGTCAAGAGACCCAGTACTTC
>-|TRBJ2-1|-|TRBV6-5
CASMRGVSYNEQFF
TGTGCCAGCATGAGAGGGGTGTCCTACAATGAGCAGTTCTTC
>TRBD1|TRBJ2-3|-|TRBV18
CASSPVQGANDF
TGTGCCAGCTCACCAGTCCAGGGGGCGAACGATTTT
>-|TRBJ1-5|-|TRBV6-6
CASRPGGSNQPQHF
TGTGCCAGCAGGCCCGGCGGGAGCAATCAGCCCCAGCATTTT
>-|TRBJ1-4|-|TRBV6-1
CASSPRGQSLGKLFF
TGTGCCAGCAGTCCGAGAGGCCAGTCCTTAGGAAAACTGTTTTTT
>TRBD1|TRBJ2-7|once|TRBV5-6
CASSFAPGQPYEQYF
TGTGCCAGCAGTTTCGCCCCGGGACAGCCCTACGAGCAGTACTTC
>-|TRBJ1-6|-|TRBV6-6
CASSYSLSSPLHF
TGTGCCAGCAGTTACTCCTTGAGTTCACCCCTCCACTTT
>TRBD1|TRBJ2-3|-|TRBV10-3
CAISDRQGRDTQYF
TGTGCCATCAGTGACCGACAGGGCAGAGATACGCAGTATTTT
>-|TRBJ1-2|-|TRBV5-4
CASRPQVTNGYTF
TGTGCCAGCAGGCCTCAGGTTACGAATGGCTACACCTTC
>-|TRBJ2-3|-|TRBV4-2
CASSHDARTDTQYF
TGTGCCAGCAGCCACGATGCTAGGACAGATACGCAGTATTTT
>-|TRBJ2-3|-|TRBV7-3
CASSLTATDTQYF
TGTGCCAGCAGCTTAACCGCCACAGATACGCAGTATTTT
>-|TRBJ2-1|-|TRBV5-5
CASSLAGGNEQFF
TGTGCCAGCAGCTTGGCTGGGGGGAATGAGCAGTTCTTC
>-|TRBJ2-2|-|TRBV4-1
CASSRGEGRTGELFF
TGCGCCAGCAGCCGAGGTGAAGGGCGGACCGGGGAGCTGTTTTTT
>-|TRBJ1-2|-|TRBV18
CASSQGPNYGYTF
TGTGCCAGCTCCCAGGGTCCTAACTATGGCTACACCTTC
>-|TRBJ1-1|-|TRBV5-1
CASSFHLGQGTEAFF
TGCGCCAGCAGCTTTCATTTGGGGCAGGGCACTGAAGCTTTCTTT
>TRBD1|TRBJ1-1|once|TRBV18
CASSPRSLQGANTEAFF
TGTGCCAGCTCCCCACGCTCTTTACAGGGGGCAAACACTGAAGCTTTCTTT
>-|TRBJ1-1|once|TRBV27
CASSFRQNTEAFF
TGTGCCAGCAGTTTTAGACAGAACACTGAAGCTTTCTTT
>-|TRBJ2-5|-|TRBV27
CASSLSWGQQETQYF
TGTGCCAGCAGCTTATCGTGGGGACAACAAGAGACCCAGTACTTC
>TRBD1|TRBJ1-1|-|TRBV4-3
CASRSTGWGTEAFF
TGCGCCAGCAGGTCGACAGGGTGGGGAACTGAAGCTTTCTTT
>-|TRBJ1-1|-|TRBV19
CASSTLGRGRVEAFF
TGTGCCAGTAGTACTCTTGGCAGGGGAAGAGTGGAAGCTTTCTTT
>-|TRBJ2-1|-|TRBV6-1
CASSEEGWFFSSYNEQFF
TGTGCCAGCAGTGAAGAAGGGTGGTTCTTTAGCTCCTACAATGAGCAGTTCTTC
>-|TRBJ1-2|-|TRBV11-2
CASSLDLGLDYTF
TGTGCCAGCAGCTTAGATCTGGGGTTGGACTACACCTTC